The clone carrying this TCR beta chain came up a few times. About 10 ml of fresh peripheral blood supplied the PBMCs. CDR3 length equals 13 residues. CDR1 is DFQATT, CDR2 SNEGSKA, per germline (reference sequence). Trimming pared 1 base from V and 5 bases from J, leaving 8 bases between. This sample is part of a study of T cells in Graves' hyperthyroidism and ophthalmopathy. It was RNA transcripts that yielded the amplified TCR beta CDR3 regions. HTBI primers were the set used in a first-round RT-PCR of the TCR CDR3. TCRdb ran MiXCR on the multiplex PCR reads and lists one entry per CDR3 protein. The profile shows roughly 400,000 distinct CDR3 sequences, 20% to 30% of them singletons.

The chain recombines TRBV20-1 with TRBJ2-2; D is perhaps TRBD2 (5 bases). The source material was blood. The receptor comes from a man between 50 and 59 years old with Graves' hyperthyroidism. The CDR3 DNA follows: TGCAGTGCTAGAGGGGGAGCAACCGGGGAGCTGTTTTTT. It translates to CSARGGATGELFF.